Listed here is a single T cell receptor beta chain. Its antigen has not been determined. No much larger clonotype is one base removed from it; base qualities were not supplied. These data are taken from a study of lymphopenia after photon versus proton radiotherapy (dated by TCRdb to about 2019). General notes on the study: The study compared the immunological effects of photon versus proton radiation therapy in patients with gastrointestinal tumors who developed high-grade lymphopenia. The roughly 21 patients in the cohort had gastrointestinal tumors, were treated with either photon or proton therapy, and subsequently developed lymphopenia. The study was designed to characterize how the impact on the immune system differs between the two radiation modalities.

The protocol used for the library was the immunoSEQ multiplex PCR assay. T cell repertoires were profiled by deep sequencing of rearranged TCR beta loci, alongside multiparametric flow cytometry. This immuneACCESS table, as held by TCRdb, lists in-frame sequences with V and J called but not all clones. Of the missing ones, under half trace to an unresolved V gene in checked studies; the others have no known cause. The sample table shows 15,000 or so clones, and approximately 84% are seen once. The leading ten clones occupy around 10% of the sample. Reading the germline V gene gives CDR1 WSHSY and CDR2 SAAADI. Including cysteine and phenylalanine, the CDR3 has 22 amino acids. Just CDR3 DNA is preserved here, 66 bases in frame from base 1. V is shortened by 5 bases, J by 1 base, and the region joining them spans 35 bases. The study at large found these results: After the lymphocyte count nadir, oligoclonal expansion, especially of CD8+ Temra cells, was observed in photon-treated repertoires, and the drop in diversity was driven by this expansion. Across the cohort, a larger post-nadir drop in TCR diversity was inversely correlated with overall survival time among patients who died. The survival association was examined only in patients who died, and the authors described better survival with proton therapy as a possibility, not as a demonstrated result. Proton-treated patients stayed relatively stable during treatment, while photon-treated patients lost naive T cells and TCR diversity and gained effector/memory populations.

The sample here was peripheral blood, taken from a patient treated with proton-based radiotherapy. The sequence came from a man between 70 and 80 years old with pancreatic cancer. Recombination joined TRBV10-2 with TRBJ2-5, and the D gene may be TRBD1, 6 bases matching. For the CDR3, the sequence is CASSNAGATKGAPRVRQETQYF. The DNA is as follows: TGCGCCAGCAGTAACGCAGGGGCCACAAAAGGGGCTCCACGGGTCCGCCAAGAGACCCAGTACTTC.